This T cell receptor (beta chain) derives from a study of OX40 agonist ivuxolimab in advanced cancers. Looking at the study overall: Dose-escalation patients had hepatocellular carcinoma, melanoma, renal cell or head and neck cancer. Prior anti-PD-1, anti-PD-L1 or anti-CTLA-4 therapy was allowed; 40% had some.

General study findings and limits: CD4+ and CD8+ blood T cells expanded clonally by week 6 at 0.1 to 3.0 mg/kg. Partial responders receiving 0.1-3.0 mg/kg showed among the lowest clonal expansion.

A word on this clone: The antigen remains unidentified.

Some clones are missing from TCRdb's copy, which holds only in-frame ones; the method was immunoSEQ multiplex PCR. This table holds 55,000 to 75,000 clones, about nine tenths found once. The CDR3 runs to 16 residues. V was trimmed by 0 bases and J by 0 bases, leaving 11 bases between them. Germline-derived CDR1 and CDR2 are MNHEY and SVGAGI. The chain couples TRBV6-5 to TRBJ1-1; D is possibly TRBD1 (6 bases). The input for sequencing was CD4+ or CD8+ T cells sorted from blood, taken in a trial of the OX40 agonist ivuxolimab. The receptor comes from an adult with an advanced solid tumor such as melanoma, head and neck, liver or kidney cancer. CDR3 residues: CASSYSGGWVNTEAFF. The CDR3 DNA sequence: TGTGCCAGCAGTTACTCAGGGGGGTGGGTGAACACTGAAGCTTTCTTT.